Here is one T cell receptor (beta chain) with its context. The sample originates from a study of control samples from healthy donors and cancer patients. Assay used: immunoSEQ multiplex PCR; TCRdb lists only in-frame clones, some missing. Counted here are roughly 170,000 clones, more than 90% occurring once; the ten biggest clones make up 2% to 2.5%. Trimming took 2 bases from V and 7 from J, leaving 20 bases between them. The germline V gene has CDR1 LGHDT and CDR2 YNNKEL (reference sequence). This CDR3 contains 17 residues. The TCR comes from a woman aged 40 to 50 in good health. The genes are TRBV3-1 (or the pseudogene TRBV3-2) and TRBJ1-4, with D possibly matching TRBD1 (6 bases). Material: blood. The CDR3 DNA is TGTGCCAGCAGCCAAACATTCCCGGGGGCCCACGGTGAAAAACTGTTTTTT. The encoded protein is CASSQTFPGAHGEKLFF.